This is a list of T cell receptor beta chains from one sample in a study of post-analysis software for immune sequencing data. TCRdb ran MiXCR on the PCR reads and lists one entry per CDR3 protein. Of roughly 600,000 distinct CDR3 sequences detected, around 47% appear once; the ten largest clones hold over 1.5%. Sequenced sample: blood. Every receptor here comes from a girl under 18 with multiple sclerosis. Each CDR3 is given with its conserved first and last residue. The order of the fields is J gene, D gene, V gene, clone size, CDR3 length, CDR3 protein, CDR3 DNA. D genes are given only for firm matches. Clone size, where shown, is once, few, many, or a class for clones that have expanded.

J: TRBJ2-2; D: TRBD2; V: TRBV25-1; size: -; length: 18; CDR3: CTSSEFVAAGENAGELFF; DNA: TGTACCAGCAGTGAATTCGTAGCGGCGGGAGAGAACGCCGGGGAGCTGTTTTTT
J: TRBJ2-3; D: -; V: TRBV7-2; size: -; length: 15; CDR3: CASSLSIPITDTQYF; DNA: TGTGCCAGCAGCTTAAGTATCCCGATCACAGATACGCAGTATTTT
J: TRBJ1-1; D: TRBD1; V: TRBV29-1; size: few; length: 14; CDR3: CSVHPGGLNTEAFF; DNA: TGCAGCGTCCACCCAGGGGGCCTGAACACTGAAGCTTTCTTT
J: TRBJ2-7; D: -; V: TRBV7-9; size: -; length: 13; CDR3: CASSSDGGHEQYF; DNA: TGTGCCAGCAGCTCAGACGGGGGGCACGAGCAGTACTTC
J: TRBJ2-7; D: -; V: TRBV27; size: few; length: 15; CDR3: CASSVKGVPNYEQYF; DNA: TGTGCCAGCAGCGTTAAGGGGGTTCCAAACTACGAGCAGTACTTC
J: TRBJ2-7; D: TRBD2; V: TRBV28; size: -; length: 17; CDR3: CASSLAEPGLPSYEQYF; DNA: TGTGCCAGCAGTTTAGCAGAGCCGGGACTACCGAGCTACGAGCAGTACTTC
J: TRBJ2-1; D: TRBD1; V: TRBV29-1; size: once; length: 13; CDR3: CSGGQTSYNEQFF; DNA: TGCAGCGGGGGACAGACTTCTTACAATGAGCAGTTCTTC
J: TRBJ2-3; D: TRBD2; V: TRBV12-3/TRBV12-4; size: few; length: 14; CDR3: CASSFTASGDTQYF; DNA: TGTGCCAGCAGTTTCACAGCTAGCGGAGATACGCAGTATTTT
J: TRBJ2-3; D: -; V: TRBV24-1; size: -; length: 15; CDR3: CATSDPGPSSDTQYF; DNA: TGTGCCACCAGTGACCCCGGACCAAGCTCAGATACGCAGTATTTT
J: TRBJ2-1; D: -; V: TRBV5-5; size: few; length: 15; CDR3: CASSLGDYTVDEQFF; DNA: TGTGCCAGCAGCTTGGGAGACTATACCGTCGATGAGCAGTTCTTC
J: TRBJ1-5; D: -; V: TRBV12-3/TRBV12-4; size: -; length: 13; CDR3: CASSLQGQQPQHF; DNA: TGTGCCAGCAGCCTACAGGGCCAACAGCCCCAGCATTTT
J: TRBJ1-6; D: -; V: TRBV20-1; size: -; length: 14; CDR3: CSARGAWDNSPLHF; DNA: TGCAGTGCTAGAGGGGCCTGGGATAATTCACCCCTCCACTTT
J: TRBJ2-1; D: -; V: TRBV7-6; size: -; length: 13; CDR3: CASSSARYNEQFF; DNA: TGTGCCAGCAGCTCCGCGAGGTACAATGAGCAGTTCTTC
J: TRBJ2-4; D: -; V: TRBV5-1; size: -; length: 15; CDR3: CASSPEGALKNIQYF; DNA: TGCGCCAGCAGCCCGGAGGGGGCTCTCAAAAACATTCAGTACTTC
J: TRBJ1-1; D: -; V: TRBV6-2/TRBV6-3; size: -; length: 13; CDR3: CASSYWTGTEAFF; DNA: TGTGCCAGCAGTTACTGGACCGGGACCGAAGCTTTCTTT
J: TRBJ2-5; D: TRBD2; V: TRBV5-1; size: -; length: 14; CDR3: CACTGTSGQETQYF; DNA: TGCGCCTGTACCGGGACTAGCGGACAAGAGACCCAGTACTTC
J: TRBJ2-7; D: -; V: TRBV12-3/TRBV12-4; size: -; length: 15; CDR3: CASSPRTTLADEQYF; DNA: TGTGCCAGCAGTCCCCGGACTACCCTGGCGGACGAGCAGTACTTC
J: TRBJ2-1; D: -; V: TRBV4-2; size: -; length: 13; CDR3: CASSREPDRKQFF; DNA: TGTGCCAGCAGCCGCGAACCAGACAGAAAGCAGTTCTTC
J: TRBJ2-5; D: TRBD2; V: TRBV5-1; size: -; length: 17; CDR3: CASSLWGTSGAQETQYF; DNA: TGCGCCAGCAGCTTGTGGGGGACTAGCGGAGCCCAAGAGACCCAGTACTTC
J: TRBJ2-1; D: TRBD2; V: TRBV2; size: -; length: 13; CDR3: CASSAHPGTMQFF; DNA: TGTGCCAGCAGTGCCCATCCCGGGACTATGCAGTTCTTC
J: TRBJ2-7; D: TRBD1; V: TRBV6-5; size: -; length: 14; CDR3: CASRFGQGPYEQYF; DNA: TGTGCCAGCAGATTTGGACAGGGCCCCTACGAGCAGTACTTC
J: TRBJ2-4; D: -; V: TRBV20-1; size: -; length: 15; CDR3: CSARDSGYAKNIQYF; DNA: TGCAGTGCTAGAGATTCAGGTTATGCCAAAAACATTCAGTACTTC
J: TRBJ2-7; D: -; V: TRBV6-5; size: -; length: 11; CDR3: CATLAYYEQYF; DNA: TGTGCCACCTTAGCTTACTACGAGCAGTACTTC
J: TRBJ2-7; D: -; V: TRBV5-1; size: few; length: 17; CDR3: CASSSVPTGGGEYEQYF; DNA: TGCGCCAGCAGCTCGGTTCCGACAGGCGGCGGAGAGTACGAGCAGTACTTC